The present T cell receptor beta chain was sequenced within a study of cytomegalovirus exposure and HLA in healthy donors (dated 2017 in TCRdb). Regarding the research as a whole: An earlier analysis of 587 of the donors reported more than 250 Gb of sequence data and around 110 million unique TCR beta sequences from about 179 million T cells. To study patterns of TCR occurrence, a later analysis re-analyzed previously published TCR beta repertoires from around 700 donors and added high-resolution HLA genotyping. Among roughly 400 genotyped donors of the cohort, an average of approximately 240,000 unique TCR beta nucleotide sequences was sequenced per donor, of which about 18% were non-productive. The study profiled the T cell repertoires of hundreds of subjects by immunosequencing and related them to cytomegalovirus serostatus. The later analysis used no new phenotypic data to find candidate immune exposures, relying instead on TCR beta sequences and their occurrence across donors. A later genetic analysis used genome-wide SNP genotypes for about 60% of the roughly 700 donors, treating that subset as a discovery cohort. Because of strong linkage in the cohort, five DR-DQ haplotypes were treated as single units for association and clustering. Alongside the repertoire data, information on donor age, sex, ethnicity and CMV serostatus was compiled. Along with the roughly 670-subject first cohort, a separate validation cohort of 120 different subjects was used. Approximately 310 gigabases of sequencing data and approximately 85 million unique TCR sequences were included in an early release covering about 700 HLA-typed donors. The study aimed to test whether cataloging public T cell receptors could reveal signatures of past pathogen exposure. HLA typing included class I and class II loci at four-digit resolution. Among the approximately 400 genotyped donors, about 85% belonged to the genetic ancestry cluster associated with self-reported Caucasian donors. An earlier analysis of approximately 580 of the donors used high-throughput TCR beta sequencing to judge whether each TCR beta V gene segment behaved as functional or pseudogenic. The number of typed donors differed by locus: roughly 629-630 for A, B, C, DRB1 and DQB1; approximately 520 for DQA1; approximately 610 for DPA1; and roughly 490 for DPB1. To predict cytomegalovirus infection status, the study combined high-throughput TCR immunosequencing, statistical association of individual TCRs with disease status, and machine learning. All discovery cohort repertoires had been generated on a single sequencing platform.

The library was obtained by the immunoSEQ multiplex PCR assay. For the multiplex PCR, a mixture combining 60 forward primers for TCR Vbeta segments and 13 reverse primers for TCR Jbeta segments was used. The CDR3 region of rearranged TCR beta genes was amplified from genomic DNA by a multiplex PCR assay. The amplified TCR beta libraries were sequenced on the Illumina HiSeq System as 87-base-pair reads. As for the authors' bioinformatics: Across the 600 to 700 repertoires, a later analysis counted 80 million or so unique TCR beta chains, roughly 11 million of which were shared by at least two donors. A nearest-neighbor algorithm error-corrected the raw reads and collapsed the reads into unique sequences, merging closely related sequences to remove PCR and sequencing errors. V, D and J gene segments were assigned by aligning CDR3 sequences to IMGT reference sequences. For a sequence to be retained, a match of at least six nucleotides to both a V gene segment and a J gene segment was required. A rearrangement was called productive if the CDR3 had no stop codons and remained in frame with V and J, and every other rearrangement was called non-productive. CDR3 was defined according to IMGT convention as the region running from the second conserved V-encoded cysteine to the conserved J-encoded phenylalanine. Sequences without an unambiguous match to a single V gene segment were excluded from the earlier analysis of about 600 of the donors. In an earlier analysis of 587 of the donors, V segments were called functional above 56.7% productive rearrangements and were called segregating when the between-donor standard deviation exceeded 5%. A statistical classification framework was built to diagnose cytomegalovirus status from the catalog of TCR beta chain sequences. V and J gene assignment, in a later analysis, came from comparing TCR nucleotide sequences with IMGT/GENE-DB human TR gene sequences. A later analysis assigned CDR3 sequences and most-parsimonious VDJ recombination scenarios with the TCRdist pipeline. In a later analysis, each TCR beta chain was defined by its CDR3 amino acid sequence together with its V-gene family, and reads without a unique V-gene family were excluded. As a way to deal with suspected cross-contamination and a sequencing artifact, a later analysis dropped 450 to 600 nucleotide sequences that were highly shared and had low generation probability. For each public chain, a later analysis derived a clonal expansion index from normalized ranks of inferred template counts within each repertoire. In a later analysis, generation probabilities were computed using a VDJ recombination model fitted to out-of-frame rearrangements, and the results were checked against IGoR. In a later analysis, hypergeometric tests were used to score TCR-TCR, TCR-HLA and TCR-CMV co-occurrence, with a repertoire-size bias correction applied to TCR pairs. To estimate false discovery rates, a later analysis permuted the HLA or CMV assignments 20 times. In a later analysis, co-occurring TCRs were grouped with DBSCAN, and TCRdist sequence similarity was added when clustering was performed within HLA-allele-positive subsets. Repertoires with fewer than 30,000 or more than 120,000 public chains were left out of co-occurrence clustering, as were four to six repertoires with anomalous nucleotide sharing. Sourced from immuneACCESS, this table was stored by TCRdb with only in-frame sequences that have V and J called. A share of the clones is absent; for the studies checked, an unresolved V gene accounts for under half, and the remainder has no known explanation. V, J and clone size are those of that table, while D and trimming were read from the DNA. For this sample there are some 120,000 clones; about 80% appear just once. The ten largest clones add up to 1% of the sample.

The paper's findings and limits, for the study overall: Three of the identified cytomegalovirus-associated TCR beta chains were confirmed in vitro to be specific for cytomegalovirus antigens. A further reported finding was that TCR beta sequences accurately predicted the HLA-A and HLA-B alleles for most subjects in the first cohort. A later analysis associated about 17,000 TCR beta sequences with specific HLA alleles at a false discovery rate of 0.05. Because HLA typing was missing for some donors at each locus, association tests included only the typed subset. Because counts were too low, about 18 rarely observed V segments, including chromosome 9 orphons, were excluded from the earlier analysis of 587 of the donors. According to a later analysis, most CMV-associated TCR beta chains appeared to be HLA-restricted, and the HLA associations seemed to be driven largely by CMV exposure. CMV serostatus was the only immune exposure information available for the cohort. A later genetic analysis reported fewer N-insertions in productive TCRs among donors in an Asian-associated ancestry cluster than the approximately 700-donor mean. Strong co-occurrence of HLA alleles, especially DR and DQ, made assigning TCR associations to individual alleles difficult. An association between a missense DCLRE1C variant and V-gene and J-gene trimming of TCR beta chains was found in a later genetic analysis and replicated in an independent cohort. According to a later analysis, parvovirus B19, influenza, CMV and Epstein-Barr virus appeared linked to several top co-occurrence clusters. This cohort had only TCR beta chains sequenced, and the lack of alpha or paired-chain data limited which features could be detected. The presence/absence analyses assumed that sequencing depth was roughly uniform across donors, and that assumption may not be true. A cluster of highly shared sequence variants was judged likely to be a technical artifact of the sequencing pipeline. Some IMGT-functional V segments, including TRBV6-2 and TRBV6-3, could not be distinguished by the 87-base-pair reads and were therefore excluded. In both the original and validation cohorts, the classifier was reported to diagnose cytomegalovirus status with high specificity and sensitivity. In a later analysis, HLA-associated TCR beta chains were found to be more clonally expanded and to have lower generation probabilities than equally common non-associated chains. A total of about 150 TCR beta chains were listed by the study as associated with cytomegalovirus. A later analysis found that TCR association rates varied across HLA loci, with DRB1 alleles showing the most associated TCRs and HLA-C alleles the fewest. While some public TCRs were present in many individuals, most TCR sequences turned up only very rarely across donors. Correlated functional status among segregating V segments might reflect linkage disequilibrium, but an unknown experimental factor could not be ruled out. The authors suggested that the approach could potentially be extended to other disease states and immunological phenotypes. In an earlier analysis of around 600 of the donors, most TCR beta V segments were observed in productive rearrangements about 87% or about 30% of the time, broadly matching IMGT annotations.

At the junction V is shortened by 4 bases and J by 6 bases; bases outside the gene matches: 1. The CDR3 measures 14 amino acids from cysteine to phenylalanine. Kept here is only the CDR3 DNA, which spans 42 bases and is read in frame from base 1. The germline V gene gives CDR1 as SNHLY and CDR2 as FYNNEI. This clone was picked up a small number of times. The target of this receptor is not known. Per-nucleotide qualities are absent, and no much larger clonotype sits a single base away. The cohort consisted of 650 to 700 healthy bone marrow donors. All cohort members were sampled while nominally healthy, although unrecorded immune exposures were likely present. The donor tested CMV seronegative, placing the donor among the 350 or so seronegative members of the cohort. Every donor gave a peripheral blood sample, and the peripheral blood mononuclear cells from that sample were used for TCR beta sequencing. The Qiagen DNeasy Blood Extraction Kit was used to extract genomic DNA from the blood cell samples.

Material: PBMCs. The sequence derives from a man in his forties in good health and CMV-seronegative. This chain joins TRBV2 to TRBJ2-7; 15 central bases correspond to TRBD2. The CDR3 region has the sequence CASSGTSGRAEQYF. The nucleotides are TGTGCCAGCAGTGGGACTAGCGGGAGGGCCGAGCAGTACTTC.